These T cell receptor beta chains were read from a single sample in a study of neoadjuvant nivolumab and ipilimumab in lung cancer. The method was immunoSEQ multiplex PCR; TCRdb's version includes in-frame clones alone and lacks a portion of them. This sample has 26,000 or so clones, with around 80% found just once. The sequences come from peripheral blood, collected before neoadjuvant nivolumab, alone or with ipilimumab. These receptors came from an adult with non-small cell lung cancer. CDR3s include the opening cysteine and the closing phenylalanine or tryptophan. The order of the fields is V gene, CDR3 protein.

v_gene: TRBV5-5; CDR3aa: CASSPLWRGANVLTF
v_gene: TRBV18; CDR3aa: CASSPADRVNQPQHF
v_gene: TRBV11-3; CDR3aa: CASSPGTSGQETQYF
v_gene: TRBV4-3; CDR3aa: CASSQGSHRAQETQYF
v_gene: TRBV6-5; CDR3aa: CASSRRSGGDSPLHF
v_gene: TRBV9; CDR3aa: CASSRTSGAGDTQYF
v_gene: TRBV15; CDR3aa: CATSRARQGPDTQYF
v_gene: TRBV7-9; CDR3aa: CASTVWINYGYTF
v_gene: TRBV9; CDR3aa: CASSVATADTQYF
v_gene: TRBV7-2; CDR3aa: CASSLAGGRAGETQYF
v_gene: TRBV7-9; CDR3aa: CASSLASGVNNEQFF
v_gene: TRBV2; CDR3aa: CASNGGVTDTQYF
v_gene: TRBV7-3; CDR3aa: CASSLTGMNTEAFF
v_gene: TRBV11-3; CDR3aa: CASSFKGQTYNQPQHF
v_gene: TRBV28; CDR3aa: CAIETGVNYGYTF
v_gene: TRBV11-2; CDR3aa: CASSRRQVFATQYF
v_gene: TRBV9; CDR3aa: CASSPQRGGSFGNTIYF
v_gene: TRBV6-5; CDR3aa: CASRGTRPSGELFF
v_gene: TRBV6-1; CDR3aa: CASSEARSSPLHF
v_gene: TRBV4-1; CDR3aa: CASSQDPGSPSGANVLTF
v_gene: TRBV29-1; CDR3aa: CSGRTFTYNEQFF
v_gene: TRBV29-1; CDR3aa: CSVASLAGGGEQYF
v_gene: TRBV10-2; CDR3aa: CASSDQGPQPQHF
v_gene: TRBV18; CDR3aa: CASSSSATASGANVLTF
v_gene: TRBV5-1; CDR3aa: CASRRGQGAGEQYF
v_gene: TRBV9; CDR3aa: CASSGSRDRGASPLHF
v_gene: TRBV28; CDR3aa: CASSPSGTVASGANVLTF
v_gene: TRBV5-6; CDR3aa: CASSLARLSSYNEQFF
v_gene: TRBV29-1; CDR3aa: CSVEDHSGDRAPGANVLTF
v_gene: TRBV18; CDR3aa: CASSRSQTDGYGYTF
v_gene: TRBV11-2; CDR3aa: CASIKVGGPTEAFF
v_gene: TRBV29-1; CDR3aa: CSVLIGQSYTEAFF
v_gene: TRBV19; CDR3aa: CASSIDHRRATYEQYF
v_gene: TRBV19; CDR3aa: CATTGGGDYNEQFF
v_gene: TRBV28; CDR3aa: CASSFSIAGNTEAFF
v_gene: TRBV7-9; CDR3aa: CASSRQGETYEQYF
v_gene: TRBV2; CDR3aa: CATTGGLHGYTF
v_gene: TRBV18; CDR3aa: CASSPPRVHNEQFF
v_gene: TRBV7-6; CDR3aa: CASSWRDTWEPGSTDTQYF
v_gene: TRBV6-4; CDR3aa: CASSVIANTGELFF
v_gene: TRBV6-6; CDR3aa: CASRRGSNYGYTF
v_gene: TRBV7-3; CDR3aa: CASSLTRLTSRTGELFF
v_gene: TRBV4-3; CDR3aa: CASSQGIGGTEAFF
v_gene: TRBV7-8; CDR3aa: CASSLVPGLRENTEAFF
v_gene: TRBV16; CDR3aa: CASSLGLPPYEQYF
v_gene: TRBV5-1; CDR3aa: CASFLGREAFF
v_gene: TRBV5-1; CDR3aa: CATSPGDTHPNEQYF
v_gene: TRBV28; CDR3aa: CASRGGWRTFQETQYF
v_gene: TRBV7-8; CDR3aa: CASRKGAGDAYNEQFF
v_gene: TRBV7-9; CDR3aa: CASSSPPSGGLRSQETQYF